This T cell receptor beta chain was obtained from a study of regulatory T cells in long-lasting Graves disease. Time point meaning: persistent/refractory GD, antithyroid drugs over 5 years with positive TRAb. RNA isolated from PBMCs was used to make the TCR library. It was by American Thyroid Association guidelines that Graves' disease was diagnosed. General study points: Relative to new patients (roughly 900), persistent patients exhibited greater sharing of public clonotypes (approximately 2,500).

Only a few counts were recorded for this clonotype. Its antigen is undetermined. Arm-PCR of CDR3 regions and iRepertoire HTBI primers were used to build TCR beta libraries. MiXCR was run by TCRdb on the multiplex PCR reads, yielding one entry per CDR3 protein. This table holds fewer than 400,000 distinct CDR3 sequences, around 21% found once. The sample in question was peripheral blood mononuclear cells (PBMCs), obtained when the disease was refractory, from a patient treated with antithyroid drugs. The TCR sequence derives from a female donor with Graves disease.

The CDR3 is CASSLARTGSATGELFF. The CDR3 bases are TGTGCCAGCAGCTTAGCCCGGACAGGGTCGGCCACCGGGGAGCTGTTTTTT. This chain joins TRBV11-2 and TRBJ2-2; 8 positions agree with TRBD1. The length of the CDR3 is 17 residues. V was clipped by 1 base and J by 4 bases; unmatched bases: 8. CDR1 and CDR2 (germline): SGHAT, FQNNGV.